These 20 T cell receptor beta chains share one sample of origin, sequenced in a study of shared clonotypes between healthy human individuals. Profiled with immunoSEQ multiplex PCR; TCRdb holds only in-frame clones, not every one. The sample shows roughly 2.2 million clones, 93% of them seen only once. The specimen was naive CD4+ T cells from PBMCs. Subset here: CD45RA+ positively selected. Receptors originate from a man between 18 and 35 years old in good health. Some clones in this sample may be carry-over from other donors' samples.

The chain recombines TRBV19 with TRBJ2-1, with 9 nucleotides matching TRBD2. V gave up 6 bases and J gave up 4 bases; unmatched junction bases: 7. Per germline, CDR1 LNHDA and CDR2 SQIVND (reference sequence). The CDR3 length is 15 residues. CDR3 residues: CASSKLAGLYNEQFF. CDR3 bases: TGTGCCAGTAGCAAACTAGCGGGCTTATACAATGAGCAGTTCTTC.

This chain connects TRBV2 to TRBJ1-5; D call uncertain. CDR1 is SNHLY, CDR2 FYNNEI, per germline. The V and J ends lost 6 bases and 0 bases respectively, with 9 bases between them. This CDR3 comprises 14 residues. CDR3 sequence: CASSGRVSNQPQHF. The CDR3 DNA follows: TGTGCCAGCAGCGGTAGGGTTAGCAATCAGCCCCAGCATTTT. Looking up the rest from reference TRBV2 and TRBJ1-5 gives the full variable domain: EPEVTQTPSHQVTQMGQEVILRCVPISNHLYFYWYRQILGQKVEFLVSFYNNEISEKSEIFDDQFSVERPDGSNFTLKIRSTKLEDSAMYFCASSGRVSNQPQHFGDGTRLSIL.

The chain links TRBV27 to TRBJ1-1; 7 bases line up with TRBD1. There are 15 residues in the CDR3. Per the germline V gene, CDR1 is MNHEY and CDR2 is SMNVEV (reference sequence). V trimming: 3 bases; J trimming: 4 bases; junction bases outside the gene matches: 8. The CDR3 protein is CASSFDREASTEAFF. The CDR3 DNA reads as TGTGCCAGCAGTTTCGACAGGGAGGCGAGCACTGAAGCTTTCTTT.

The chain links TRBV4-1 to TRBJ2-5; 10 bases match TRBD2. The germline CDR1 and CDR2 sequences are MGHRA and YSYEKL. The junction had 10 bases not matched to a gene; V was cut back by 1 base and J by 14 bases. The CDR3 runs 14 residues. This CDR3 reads CASSQVQREGLFYF. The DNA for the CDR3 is TGCGCCAGCAGCCAAGTCCAGCGGGAGGGCCTATTTTACTTC.

In nucleotides, the CDR3 is TGTGCCAGCAGCTTGGTGGAGATGAGGAACACCGGGGAGCTGTTTTTT. This encodes CASSLVEMRNTGELFF. This chain joins TRBV5-6 and TRBJ2-2; D call uncertain. The germline V gene has CDR1 SGHDT and CDR2 YYEEEE. The germline V and J ends were trimmed by 0 bases and 1 base, with 10 bases remaining between them. The CDR3 has 16 amino acids.

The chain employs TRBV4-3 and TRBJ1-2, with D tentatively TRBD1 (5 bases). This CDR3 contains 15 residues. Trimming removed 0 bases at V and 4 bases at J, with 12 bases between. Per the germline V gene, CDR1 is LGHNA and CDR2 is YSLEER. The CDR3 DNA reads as TGCGCCAGCAGCCAAGATAGGGGCAGTTTCTATGGCTACACCTTC. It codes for CASSQDRGSFYGYTF.

The CDR3 spells CASRGDHYGYTF. The DNA of the CDR3 is TGTGCCAGCAGGGGGGACCATTATGGCTACACCTTC. The gene calls are TRBV2 and TRBJ1-2, with D possibly being TRBD1 (5 bases). Trimming removed 6 bases at V and 5 bases at J, with 10 bases between. This CDR3 is 12 amino acids long. Germline values: CDR1 SNHLY, CDR2 FYNNEI.

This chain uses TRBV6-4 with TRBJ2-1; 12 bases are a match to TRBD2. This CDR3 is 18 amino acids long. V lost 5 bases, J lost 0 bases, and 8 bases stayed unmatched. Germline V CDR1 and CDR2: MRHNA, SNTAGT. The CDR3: CASSWTSGIPSSYNEQFF. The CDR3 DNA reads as TGTGCCAGCAGTTGGACTAGCGGGATTCCCAGCTCCTACAATGAGCAGTTCTTC.

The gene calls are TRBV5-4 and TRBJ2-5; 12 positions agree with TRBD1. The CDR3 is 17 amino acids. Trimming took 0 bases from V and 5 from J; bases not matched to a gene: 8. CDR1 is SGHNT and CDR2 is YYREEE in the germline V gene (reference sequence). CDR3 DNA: TGTGCCAGCAGCTTGGCTGTCGGGACAGGGGGCAGCGAGACCCAGTACTTC. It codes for CASSLAVGTGGSETQYF.

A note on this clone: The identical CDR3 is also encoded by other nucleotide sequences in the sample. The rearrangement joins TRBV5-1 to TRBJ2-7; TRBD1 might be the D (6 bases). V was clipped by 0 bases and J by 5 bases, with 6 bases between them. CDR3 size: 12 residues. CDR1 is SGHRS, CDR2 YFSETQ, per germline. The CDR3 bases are TGCGCCAGCAGCTTGGCAGGGGACGAGCAGTACTTC. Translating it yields CASSLAGDEQYF. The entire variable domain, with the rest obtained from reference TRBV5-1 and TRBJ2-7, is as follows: KAGVTQTPRYLIKTRGQQVTLSCSPISGHRSVSWYQQTPGQGLQFLFEYFSETQRNKGNFPGRFSGRQFSNSRSEMNVSTLELGDSALYLCASSLAGDEQYFGPGTRLTVT.

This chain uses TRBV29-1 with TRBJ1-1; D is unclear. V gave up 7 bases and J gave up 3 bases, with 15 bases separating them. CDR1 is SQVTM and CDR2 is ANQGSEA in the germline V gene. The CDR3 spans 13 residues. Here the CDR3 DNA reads TGCAGCGCCGGGAACGGATGGGACACTGAAGCTTTCTTT. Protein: CSAGNGWDTEAFF.

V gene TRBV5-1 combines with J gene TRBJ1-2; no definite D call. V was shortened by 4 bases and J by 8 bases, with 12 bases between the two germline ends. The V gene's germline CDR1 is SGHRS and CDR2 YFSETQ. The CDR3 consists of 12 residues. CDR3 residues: CASSPQDIGYTF. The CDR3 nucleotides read TGCGCCAGCAGCCCGCAAGATATCGGCTACACCTTC.

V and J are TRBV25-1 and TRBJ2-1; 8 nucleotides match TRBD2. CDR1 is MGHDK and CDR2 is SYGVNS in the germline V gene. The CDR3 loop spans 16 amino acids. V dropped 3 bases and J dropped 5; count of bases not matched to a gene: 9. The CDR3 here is CASSDYSGIDDNEQFF. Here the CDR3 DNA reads TGTGCCAGCAGTGACTATAGCGGGATTGACGACAATGAGCAGTTCTTC.

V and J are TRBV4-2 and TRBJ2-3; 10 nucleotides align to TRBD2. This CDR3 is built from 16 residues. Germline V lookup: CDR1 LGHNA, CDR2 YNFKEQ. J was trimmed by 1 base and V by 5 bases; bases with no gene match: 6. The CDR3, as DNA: TGTGCCAGCAGCTCCGCCGGGACTAGCGGCACAGATACGCAGTATTTT. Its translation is CASSSAGTSGTDTQYF.

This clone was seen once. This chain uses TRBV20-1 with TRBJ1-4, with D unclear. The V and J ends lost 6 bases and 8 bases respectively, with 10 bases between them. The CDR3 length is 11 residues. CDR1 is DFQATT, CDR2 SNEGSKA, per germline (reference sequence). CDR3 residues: CSAPLPEKLFF. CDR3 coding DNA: TGCAGTGCCCCCCTTCCCGAAAAACTGTTTTTT.

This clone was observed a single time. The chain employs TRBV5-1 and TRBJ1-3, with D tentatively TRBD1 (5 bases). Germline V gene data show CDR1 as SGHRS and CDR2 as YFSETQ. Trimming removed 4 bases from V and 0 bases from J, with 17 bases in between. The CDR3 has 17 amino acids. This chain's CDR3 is CASSPDGGLSSGNTIYF. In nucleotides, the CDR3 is TGCGCCAGCAGCCCGGATGGGGGTTTAAGCTCTGGAAACACCATATATTTT.

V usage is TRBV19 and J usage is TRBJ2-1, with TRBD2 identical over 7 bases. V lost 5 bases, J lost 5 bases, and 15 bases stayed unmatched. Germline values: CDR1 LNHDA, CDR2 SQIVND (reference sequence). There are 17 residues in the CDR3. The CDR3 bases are TGTGCCAGTAGTCCACAAACTGCCTGGACTAGTAACAATGAGCAGTTCTTC. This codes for CASSPQTAWTSNNEQFF. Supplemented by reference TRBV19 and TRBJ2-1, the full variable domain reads DGGITQSPKYLFRKEGQNVTLSCEQNLNHDAMYWYRQDPGQGLRLIYYSQIVNDFQKGDIAEGYSVSREKKESFPLTVTSAQKNPTAFYLCASSPQTAWTSNNEQFFGPGTRLTVL.

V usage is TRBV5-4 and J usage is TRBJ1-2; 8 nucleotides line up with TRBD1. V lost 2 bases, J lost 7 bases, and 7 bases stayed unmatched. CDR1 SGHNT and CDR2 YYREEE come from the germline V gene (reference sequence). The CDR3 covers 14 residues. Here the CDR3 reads CASSLGRGRSGYTF. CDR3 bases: TGTGCCAGCAGCTTAGGCAGGGGGCGCTCTGGCTACACCTTC. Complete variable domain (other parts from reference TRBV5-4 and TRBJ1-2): ETGVTQSPTHLIKTRGQQVTLRCSSQSGHNTVSWYQQALGQGPQFIFQYYREEENGRGNFPPRFSGLQFPNYSSELNVNALELDDSALYLCASSLGRGRSGYTFGSGTRLTVV.

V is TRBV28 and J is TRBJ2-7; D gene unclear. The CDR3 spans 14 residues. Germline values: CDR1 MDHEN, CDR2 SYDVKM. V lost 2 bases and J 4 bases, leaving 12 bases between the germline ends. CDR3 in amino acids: CASSLGGPHYEQYF. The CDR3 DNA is TGTGCCAGCAGTTTAGGCGGACCCCATTACGAGCAGTACTTC.

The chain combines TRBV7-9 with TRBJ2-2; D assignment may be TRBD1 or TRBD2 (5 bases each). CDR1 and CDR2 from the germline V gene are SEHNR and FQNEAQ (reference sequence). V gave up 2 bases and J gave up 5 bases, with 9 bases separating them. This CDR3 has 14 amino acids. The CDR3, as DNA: TGTGCCAGCAGCTTATTTGGGGGTACCGGGGAGCTGTTTTTT. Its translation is CASSLFGGTGELFF.